These 32 T cell receptor beta chains originate from one sample sequenced in a study of shared clonotypes between healthy human individuals. Assay used: immunoSEQ multiplex PCR; TCRdb lists only in-frame clones, some missing. Of roughly 2.4 million clones in the sample, approximately 95% were seen once. Sequenced sample: naive CD4+ T cells sorted from blood. Indicated subset: CD45RA+ positively selected. The receptors come from a man aged 18 to 30 in good health.

The CDR3 nucleotides are TGTGCCAGCAGCAGGAGCGGGACAGGGGGCGAGCAGTACTTC. It translates to CASSRSGTGGEQYF. This sequence joins TRBV7-2 and TRBJ2-7; 11 bases fit TRBD1. The germline V gene has CDR1 SGHTA and CDR2 FQGNSA. V lost 5 bases to trimming and J lost 6 bases; unmatched junction nucleotides: 6. The CDR3 spans 14 residues.

This clone appeared once. V gene TRBV7-2 combines with J gene TRBJ2-3; TRBD2 matches at 9 bases. Germline V gene sequence: CDR1 SGHTA, CDR2 FQGNSA. J lost 3 bases, V lost 5 bases, and 6 bases had no gene match. The CDR3 has 15 residues. CDR3 DNA sequence: TGTGCCAGCAGCCCCCGACTAGCGGCGACAGATACGCAGTATTTT. Translation: CASSPRLAATDTQYF.

The chain uses TRBV25-1 and TRBJ1-6; 10 bases align to TRBD1. This CDR3 has 15 residues. V lost 4 bases, J lost 8 bases, and 5 bases stayed unmatched. Looked up from germline, CDR1 is MGHDK and CDR2 is SYGVNS. This chain's CDR3 is CASSALGQGDSPLHF. DNA for the CDR3: TGTGCCAGCAGTGCGCTCGGACAGGGGGATTCACCCCTCCACTTT.

The gene calls are TRBV7-3 and TRBJ1-2, with 7 nucleotides matching TRBD1. Germline values: CDR1 SGHTA, CDR2 FQGTGA. This CDR3 spans 16 amino acids. The ends lost 5 bases at V and 7 bases at J; junction bases unmatched: 16. The DNA of the CDR3 is TGTGCCAGCAGCCCTCAGGGGAGGGGGCCAGGGAGTGGCTACACCTTC. Translated, it gives CASSPQGRGPGSGYTF. Complete variable domain (other parts from reference TRBV7-3 and TRBJ1-2): GAGVSQTPSNKVTEKGKYVELRCDPISGHTALYWYRQSLGQGPEFLIYFQGTGAADDSGLPNDRFFAVRPEGSVSTLKIQRTERGDSAVYLCASSPQGRGPGSGYTFGSGTRLTVV.

The chain has TRBV5-4 and TRBJ1-5; TRBD1 aligns across 9 bases. After removal of 1 base from V and 0 bases from J, the junction contained 8 bases not matched to a gene. The CDR3 has 18 residues. In germline, CDR1 is SGHNT, CDR2 YYREEE (reference sequence). The CDR3 loop reads CASSLTGTGPNSNQPQHF. In DNA form, the CDR3 reads TGTGCCAGCAGCTTGACCGGGACAGGGCCTAATAGCAATCAGCCCCAGCATTTT.

This sequence joins TRBV15 and TRBJ1-1; D gene ambiguous. The CDR3 is 14 amino acids. Germline values: CDR1 LNHNV, CDR2 YYDKDF (reference sequence). Trimming cost V 3 bases and J 1 base, with 9 bases left between them. The CDR3 coding sequence is TGTGCCACCAGCAGCCTTTGGGGGAACACTGAAGCTTTCTTT. Protein: CATSSLWGNTEAFF.

The J gene is TRBJ1-6, the V gene TRBV2; D unclear. This CDR3 has 11 amino acids. V lost 2 bases to trimming and J lost 11 bases, with 4 bases between them. Per germline, CDR1 SNHLY and CDR2 FYNNEI. CDR3 DNA: TGTGCCAGCAGTGAAAGGACACCCCTCCACTTT. This gives the protein CASSERTPLHF.

This chain connects TRBV18 to TRBJ2-7, with TRBD1 matching 8 bases. The CDR3 is 11 residues long. After removal of 6 bases from V and 9 bases from J, the junction contained 4 bases not matched to a gene. The germline gives CDR1 KGHSH, CDR2 LQKENI. CDR3 in DNA: TGTGCCAGCTCCTACAGGGGGATGCAGTACTTC. Translating gives CASSYRGMQYF.

This clone appeared a single time. This rearrangement joins TRBV15 to TRBJ2-7; 8 bases align to TRBD2. The length of the CDR3 is 15 residues. Germline trimming cut 2 bases from V and 3 bases from J; bases unmatched to any gene: 6. Germline CDR1 and CDR2: LNHNV and YYDKDF (reference sequence). The CDR3 loop is CATSRSPAGVYEQYF. The CDR3 DNA reads as TGTGCCACCAGCAGATCTCCAGCGGGAGTCTACGAGCAGTACTTC.

The chain employs TRBV30 and TRBJ2-1; D might be TRBD2 (6 bases). V shed 5 bases and J shed 8 bases, with 19 bases lying between them. Germline-derived CDR1 and CDR2 are GTSNPN and SVGIG (reference sequence). This CDR3 has 14 residues. In nucleotides, the CDR3 is TGTGCCTGGCAAGGGACTCGAGGGTTCGATGAGCAGTTCTTC. It encodes CAWQGTRGFDEQFF.

V is TRBV18 and J is TRBJ2-1; D unresolved. Per germline, CDR1 KGHSH and CDR2 LQKENI. The CDR3 contains 16 residues. Trimming stripped 4 bases from V and 0 bases from J, with 13 bases between. CDR3: CASSQKTDPSYNEQFF. CDR3 DNA: TGTGCCAGCTCACAGAAGACTGACCCCTCCTACAATGAGCAGTTCTTC.

The gene calls are TRBV6-6 and TRBJ2-3; 13 bases are shared with TRBD2. V gave up 6 bases and J gave up 4 bases; unmatched junction bases: 7. Germline CDR1 MNHNY, CDR2 SVGAGI (reference sequence). This CDR3 spans 16 amino acids. CDR3 bases: TGTGCCAGCAGCTGGACTAGCGGGAGTTGGGCAGATACGCAGTATTTT. Translation: CASSWTSGSWADTQYF.

This clone appeared a single time. The genes are TRBV27 and TRBJ2-7; the D is unclear. Germline assignment: CDR1 MNHEY and CDR2 SMNVEV (reference sequence). The CDR3 has 13 amino acids. The germline V and J ends were trimmed by 0 bases and 3 bases, with 6 bases remaining between them. This CDR3 reads CASSLSPDYEQYF. The CDR3 coding sequence is TGTGCCAGCAGTTTATCGCCAGACTACGAGCAGTACTTC.

The rearrangement joins TRBV4-1 to TRBJ2-5; D remains ambiguous. V lost 1 base and J lost 1, with 10 bases in between. The CDR3 length is 15 residues. CDR1 MGHRA and CDR2 YSYEKL come from the germline V gene. CDR3 region: CASSQATPTQETQYF. CDR3 nucleotide sequence: TGCGCCAGCAGCCAAGCGACGCCTACCCAAGAGACCCAGTACTTC.

The genes are TRBV19 and TRBJ2-7; no reliable D call. The CDR3 is made up of 12 amino acids. Trimming stripped 6 bases from V and 3 bases from J, with 9 bases between. The V gene's germline CDR1 is LNHDA and CDR2 SQIVND (reference sequence). CDR3 sequence: CASSNYGYEQYF. CDR3 DNA: TGTGCCAGTAGCAACTACGGCTACGAGCAGTACTTC.

This clone has just one count. The rearrangement uses TRBV2 and TRBJ2-5; unclear D gene. Germline values: CDR1 SNHLY, CDR2 FYNNEI. Trimming cost V 5 bases and J 2 bases, with 9 bases left between them. This CDR3 region has 13 residues. In nucleotides, the CDR3 is TGTGCCAGCAGTCTCGGACGTCAAGAGACCCAGTACTTC. Its protein product is CASSLGRQETQYF.

This chain links TRBV6-6 with TRBJ1-1, with a possible D match to TRBD1 (5 bases). The CDR3 spans 14 residues. Deletions cut 7 bases from V and 6 bases from J, with 18 bases between. Germline CDR1 reads MNHNY; CDR2 reads SVGAGI (reference sequence). The DNA for the CDR3 is TGTGCCAGCACCCAGGGAAGGGGTCCGGCTGAAGCTTTCTTT. Amino acid sequence: CASTQGRGPAEAFF.

The V and J genes are TRBV4-1 and TRBJ1-2, with D unclear. The CDR3 spans 15 residues. The germline V gene has CDR1 MGHRA and CDR2 YSYEKL. V was cut by 2 bases and J by 5 bases, with 15 bases left in between. In nucleotides, the CDR3 is TGCGCCAGCAGCCAAACCTCCGTAGGTCTTTATGGCTACACCTTC. Residues: CASSQTSVGLYGYTF.

The CDR3 DNA reads TGTGCCAGCAGCCAGAGGAGACAGGGTGGCTACGAGCAGTACTTC. This codes for CASSQRRQGGYEQYF. The gene calls are TRBV6-6 and TRBJ2-7; 7 bases are a match to TRBD1. V dropped 6 bases and J dropped 3; count of bases not matched to a gene: 11. The CDR3 covers 15 residues. In germline, CDR1 is MNHNY, CDR2 SVGAGI (reference sequence).

The chain carries TRBV7-3 and TRBJ2-2, with D perhaps matching TRBD2 (6 bases). This CDR3 is built from 15 residues. With 2 bases removed from V and 4 bases from J, the gap between germline ends came to 11 bases. In germline, CDR1 is SGHTA, CDR2 FQGTGA. Here the CDR3 DNA reads TGTGCCAGCAGCTTATTAGCGGAGGCCACCGGGGAGCTGTTTTTT. Amino acid sequence: CASSLLAEATGELFF.

The rearrangement links TRBV30 to TRBJ1-3; tentative D call: TRBD1 (5 bases). CDR3 length: 15 residues. The V end lost 0 bases, the J end lost 0 bases, and 9 bases lay between the germline ends. Looked up from germline, CDR1 is GTSNPN and CDR2 is SVGIG (reference sequence). The CDR3 protein is CAWSVWGTSGNTIYF. In nucleotides, the CDR3 is TGTGCCTGGAGTGTATGGGGGACCTCTGGAAACACCATATATTTT.

V usage is TRBV10-2 and J usage is TRBJ2-3, with a possible D match to TRBD1 (6 bases). CDR3 length: 15 amino acids. The germline V gene encodes CDR1 WSHSY and CDR2 SAAADI. The V gene lost 3 bases and the J gene lost 0 bases, with 10 bases spanning the gap. The CDR3 coding sequence is TGCGCCAGCAGTGATTCAGGGGTTAGCACAGATACGCAGTATTTT. The encoded protein is CASSDSGVSTDTQYF.

CDR3 DNA: TGTGCCATCAGTGAAAAGGAGGGCTCCTACAATGAGCAGTTCTTC. Its translation: CAISEKEGSYNEQFF. The chain is built from TRBV10-3 and TRBJ2-1, with D perhaps TRBD2 (6 bases). Deletions cut 3 bases from V and 0 bases from J, with 9 bases between. This CDR3 region has 15 residues. The germline gives CDR1 ENHRY, CDR2 SYGVKD.

The chain carries TRBV20-1 and TRBJ2-7, with D possibly matching TRBD2 (6 bases). Germline CDR1 is DFQATT and CDR2 is SNEGSKA (reference sequence). This CDR3 is 11 amino acids long. Trimming took 5 bases from V and 3 from J, leaving 8 bases between them. As DNA, the CDR3 is TGCAGTGCTGCTAGCGACTACGAGCAGTACTTC. It is translated as CSAASDYEQYF.

On this clone itself: This same CDR3 is encoded by further DNA sequences in the sample. J is TRBJ1-4 and V is TRBV5-1, with TRBD1 as a possible D gene (6 bases). Trimming shortened V by 0 bases and J by 8 bases, and 8 bases separated the two germline ends. The CDR3 loop spans 13 amino acids. CDR1 and CDR2 from the germline V gene are SGHRS and YFSETQ. The CDR3 loop is CASSLGQGEKLFF. DNA of the CDR3: TGCGCCAGCAGCTTGGGTCAGGGGGAAAAACTGTTTTTT.

The chain links TRBV28 to TRBJ2-7, with D perhaps TRBD1 (5 bases). The germline CDR1 and CDR2 sequences are MDHEN and SYDVKM. Trimming pared 6 bases from V and 3 bases from J, leaving 15 bases between. The CDR3 consists of 14 residues. CDR3: CASRGQDTYYEQYF. Written as DNA, the CDR3 is TGTGCCAGCAGGGGGCAGGATACCTACTACGAGCAGTACTTC.

The chain has TRBV7-2 and TRBJ2-1, with TRBD2 identical over 10 bases. The CDR3 covers 14 residues. Germline V lookup: CDR1 SGHTA, CDR2 FQGNSA. The V gene end was trimmed by 3 bases and the J gene end by 5 bases; junction bases not matched to a gene: 1. In DNA, the CDR3 is TGTGCCAGCAGCTTGGGACTAGCGAACAATGAGCAGTTCTTC. Translated: CASSLGLANNEQFF.

In DNA form, the CDR3 reads TGTGCCAGCAGTCCTCACATAACAGGGAACGAGCAGTACTTC. Protein sequence: CASSPHITGNEQYF. The V gene is TRBV28, the J gene TRBJ2-7; D may be TRBD1 (6 bases). The germline V gene encodes CDR1 MDHEN and CDR2 SYDVKM. The CDR3 has 14 residues. Trimming pared 5 bases from V and 5 bases from J, leaving 16 bases between.

V and J are TRBV7-8 and TRBJ1-1; unclear D gene. The V gene lost 2 bases and the J gene lost 8 bases, with 12 bases spanning the gap. Germline CDR1 and CDR2: SGHVS and FQNEAQ. The CDR3 spans 13 residues. CDR3 sequence reads: CASSLIEGSEAFF. CDR3 DNA sequence: TGTGCCAGCAGCTTAATAGAGGGTTCCGAAGCTTTCTTT.

V is TRBV7-3 and J is TRBJ1-2; D remains unclear. Trimming left V 4 bases short and J 8 bases short, with 17 bases between. The CDR3 covers 14 residues. Per germline, CDR1 SGHTA and CDR2 FQGTGA. The CDR3 region is CASSSPLRETGYTF. The CDR3 bases are TGTGCCAGCAGCTCCCCCTTGAGAGAGACGGGCTACACCTTC.

The CDR3 protein is CASSWGQYEQFF. In DNA form, the CDR3 reads TGCGCCAGCAGCTGGGGACAGTATGAGCAGTTCTTC. The chain couples TRBV5-1 to TRBJ2-1; 7 bases agree with TRBD1. V dropped 3 bases and J dropped 8; count of bases not matched to a gene: 2. The CDR3 contains 12 residues. Germline V CDR1 and CDR2: SGHRS, YFSETQ.

This chain joins TRBV6-6 and TRBJ1-1; TRBD1 aligns across 7 bases. The germline V gene encodes CDR1 MNHNY and CDR2 SVGAGI (reference sequence). The CDR3 runs to 15 residues. V lost 5 bases and J lost 2; bases outside the gene matches: 8. CDR3 DNA sequence: TGTGCCAGCAGTCATAGGGGGCAGGTCAACACTGAAGCTTTCTTT. Amino acid sequence: CASSHRGQVNTEAFF.